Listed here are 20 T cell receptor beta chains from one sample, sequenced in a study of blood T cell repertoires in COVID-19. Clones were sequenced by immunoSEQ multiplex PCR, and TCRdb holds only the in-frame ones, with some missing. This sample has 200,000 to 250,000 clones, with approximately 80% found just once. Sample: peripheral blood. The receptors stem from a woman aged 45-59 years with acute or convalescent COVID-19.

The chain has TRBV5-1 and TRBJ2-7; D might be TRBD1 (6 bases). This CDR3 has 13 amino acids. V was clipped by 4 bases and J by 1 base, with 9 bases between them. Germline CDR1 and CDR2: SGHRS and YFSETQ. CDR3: CASSPQGSYEQYF. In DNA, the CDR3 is TGCGCCAGCAGCCCTCAGGGGTCCTACGAGCAGTACTTC.

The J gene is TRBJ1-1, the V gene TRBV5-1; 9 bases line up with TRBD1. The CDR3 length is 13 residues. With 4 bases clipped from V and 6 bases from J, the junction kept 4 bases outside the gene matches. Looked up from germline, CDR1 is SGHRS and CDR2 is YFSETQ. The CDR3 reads CASSRDREAEAFF. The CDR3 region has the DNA TGCGCCAGCAGCCGGGACAGGGAGGCTGAAGCTTTCTTT.

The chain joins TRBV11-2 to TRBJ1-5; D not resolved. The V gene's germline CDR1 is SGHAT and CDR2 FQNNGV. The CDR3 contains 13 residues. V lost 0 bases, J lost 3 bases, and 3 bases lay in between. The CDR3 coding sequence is TGTGCCAGCAGCTTAGAGGCCAATCAGCCCCAGCATTTT. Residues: CASSLEANQPQHF.

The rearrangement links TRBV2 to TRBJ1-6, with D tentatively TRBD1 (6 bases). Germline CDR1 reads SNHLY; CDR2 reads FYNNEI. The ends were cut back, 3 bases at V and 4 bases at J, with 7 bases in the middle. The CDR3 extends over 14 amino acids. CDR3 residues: CASSEDSYNSPLHF. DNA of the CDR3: TGTGCCAGCAGTGAGGACAGTTATAATTCACCCCTCCACTTT.

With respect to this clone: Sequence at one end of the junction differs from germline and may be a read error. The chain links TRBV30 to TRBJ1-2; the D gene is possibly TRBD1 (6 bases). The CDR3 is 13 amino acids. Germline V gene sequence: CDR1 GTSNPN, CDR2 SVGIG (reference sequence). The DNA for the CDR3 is TGTGCCTGGAGGGAACAGGGTAACCATGGCTACACCTTC. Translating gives CAWREQGNHGYTF.

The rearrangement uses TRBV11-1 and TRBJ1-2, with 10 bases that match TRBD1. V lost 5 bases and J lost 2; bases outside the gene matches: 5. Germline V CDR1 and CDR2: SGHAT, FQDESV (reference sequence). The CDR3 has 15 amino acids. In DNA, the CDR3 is TGTGCCAGCAGCCAAGACAGGGGGCAGAACTATGGCTACACCTTC. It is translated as CASSQDRGQNYGYTF.

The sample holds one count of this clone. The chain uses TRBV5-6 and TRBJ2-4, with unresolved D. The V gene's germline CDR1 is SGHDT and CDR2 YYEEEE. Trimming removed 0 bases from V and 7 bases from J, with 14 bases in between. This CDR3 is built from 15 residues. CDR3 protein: CASSLAGALENIQYF. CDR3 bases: TGTGCCAGCAGCTTGGCTGGTGCCCTAGAGAACATTCAGTACTTC.

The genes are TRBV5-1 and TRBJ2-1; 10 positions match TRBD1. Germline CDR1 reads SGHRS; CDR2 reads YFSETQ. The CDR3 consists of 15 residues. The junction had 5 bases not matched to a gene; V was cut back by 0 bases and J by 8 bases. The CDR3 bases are TGCGCCAGCAGCTTGGTGGGACAGGGGATGGATGAGCAGTTCTTC. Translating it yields CASSLVGQGMDEQFF. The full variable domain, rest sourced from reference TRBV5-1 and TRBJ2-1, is KAGVTQTPRYLIKTRGQQVTLSCSPISGHRSVSWYQQTPGQGLQFLFEYFSETQRNKGNFPGRFSGRQFSNSRSEMNVSTLELGDSALYLCASSLVGQGMDEQFFGPGTRLTVL.

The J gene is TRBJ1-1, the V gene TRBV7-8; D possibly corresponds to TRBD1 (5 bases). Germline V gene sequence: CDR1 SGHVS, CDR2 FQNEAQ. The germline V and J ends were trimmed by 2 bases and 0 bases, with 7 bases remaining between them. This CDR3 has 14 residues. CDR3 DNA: TGTGCCAGCAGCTTAAAGGGGATGAACACTGAAGCTTTCTTT. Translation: CASSLKGMNTEAFF.

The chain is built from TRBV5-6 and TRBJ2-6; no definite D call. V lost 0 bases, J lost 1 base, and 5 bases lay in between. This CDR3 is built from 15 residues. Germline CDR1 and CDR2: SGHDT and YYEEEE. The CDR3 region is CASSLGHSGANVLTF. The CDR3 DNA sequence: TGTGCCAGCAGCTTGGGACATTCTGGGGCCAACGTCCTGACTTTC.

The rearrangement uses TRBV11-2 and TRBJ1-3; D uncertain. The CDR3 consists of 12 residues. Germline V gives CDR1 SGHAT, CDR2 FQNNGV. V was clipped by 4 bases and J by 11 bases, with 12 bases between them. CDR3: CASSSEGFAIYF. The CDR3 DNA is TGTGCCAGCAGCTCAGAGGGCTTCGCCATATATTTT. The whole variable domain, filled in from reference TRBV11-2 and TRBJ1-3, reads EAGVAQSPRYKIIEKRQSVAFWCNPISGHATLYWYQQILGQGPKLLIQFQNNGVVDDSQLPKDRFSAERLKGVDSTLKIQPAKLEDSAVYLCASSSEGFAIYFGEGSWLTVV.

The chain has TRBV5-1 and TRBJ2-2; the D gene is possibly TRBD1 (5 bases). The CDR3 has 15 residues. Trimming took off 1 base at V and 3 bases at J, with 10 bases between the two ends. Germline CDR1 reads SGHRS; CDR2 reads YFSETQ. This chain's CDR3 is CASSLRVGDTGELFF. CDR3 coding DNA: TGCGCCAGCAGCTTGAGAGTAGGGGACACCGGGGAGCTGTTTTTT.

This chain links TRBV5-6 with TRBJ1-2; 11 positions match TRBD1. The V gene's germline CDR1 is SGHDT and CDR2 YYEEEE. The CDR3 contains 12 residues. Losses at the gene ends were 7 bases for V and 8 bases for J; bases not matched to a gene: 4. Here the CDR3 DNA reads TGTGCCAGCGGGACAGGGGGTGAAGGCTACACCTTC. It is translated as CASGTGGEGYTF.

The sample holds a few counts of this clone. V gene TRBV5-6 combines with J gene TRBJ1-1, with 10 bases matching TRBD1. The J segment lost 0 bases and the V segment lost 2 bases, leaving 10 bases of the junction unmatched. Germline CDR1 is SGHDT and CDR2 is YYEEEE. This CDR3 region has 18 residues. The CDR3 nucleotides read TGTGCCAGCAGCTTATACCCGGGACAGGGGTTGGTGAACACTGAAGCTTTCTTT. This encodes CASSLYPGQGLVNTEAFF.

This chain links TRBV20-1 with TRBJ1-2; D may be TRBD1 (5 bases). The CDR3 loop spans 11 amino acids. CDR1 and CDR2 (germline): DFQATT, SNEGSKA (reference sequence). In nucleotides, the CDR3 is TGCGGGGGAGGGGAGAACTATGGCTACACCTTC. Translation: CGGGENYGYTF.

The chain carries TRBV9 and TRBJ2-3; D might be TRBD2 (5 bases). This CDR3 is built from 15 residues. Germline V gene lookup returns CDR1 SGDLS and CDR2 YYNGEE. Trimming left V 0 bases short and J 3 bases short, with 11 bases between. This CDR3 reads CASSVVSVGTDTQYF. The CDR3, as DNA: TGTGCCAGCAGCGTAGTTAGCGTTGGGACAGATACGCAGTATTTT.

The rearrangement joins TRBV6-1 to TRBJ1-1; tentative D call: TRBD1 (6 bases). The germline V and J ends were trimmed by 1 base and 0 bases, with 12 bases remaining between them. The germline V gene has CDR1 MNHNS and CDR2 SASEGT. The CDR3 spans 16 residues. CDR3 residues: CASSEVGGRMNTEAFF. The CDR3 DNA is TGTGCCAGCAGTGAAGTGGGGGGGCGCATGAACACTGAAGCTTTCTTT.

The CDR3: CASSGLGQGVGQPQHF. CDR3 in DNA: TGTGCCAGCAGCGGGCTGGGACAGGGGGTAGGGCAGCCCCAGCATTTT. The chain couples TRBV5-8 to TRBJ1-5, with 11 bases lining up with TRBD1. After removal of 4 bases from V and 7 bases from J, the junction contained 10 bases not matched to a gene. Germline CDR1 SGHTS, CDR2 YDEGEE. The CDR3 length is 16 residues. Filled out from reference TRBV5-8 and TRBJ1-5, the complete variable domain reads EAGVTQSPTHLIKTRGQQATLRCSPISGHTSVYWYQQALGLGLQFLLWYDEGEERNRGNFPPRFSGRQFPNYSSELNVNALELEDSALYLCASSGLGQGVGQPQHFGDGTRLSIL.

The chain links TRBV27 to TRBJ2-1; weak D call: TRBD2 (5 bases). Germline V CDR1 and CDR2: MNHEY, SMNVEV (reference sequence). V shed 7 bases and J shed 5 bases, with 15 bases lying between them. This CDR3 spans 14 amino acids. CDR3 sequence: CASKISDSHNEQFF. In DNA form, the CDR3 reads TGTGCCAGCAAGATTTCGGACTCTCACAATGAGCAGTTCTTC.

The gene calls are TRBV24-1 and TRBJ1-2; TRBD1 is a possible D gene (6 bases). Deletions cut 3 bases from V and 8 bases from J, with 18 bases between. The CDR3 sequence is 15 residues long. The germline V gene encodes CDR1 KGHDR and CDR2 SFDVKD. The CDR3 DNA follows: TGTGCCACCAGTGATCCTAGAACAGGGAAAGGCGGCTACACCTTC. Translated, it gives CATSDPRTGKGGYTF.